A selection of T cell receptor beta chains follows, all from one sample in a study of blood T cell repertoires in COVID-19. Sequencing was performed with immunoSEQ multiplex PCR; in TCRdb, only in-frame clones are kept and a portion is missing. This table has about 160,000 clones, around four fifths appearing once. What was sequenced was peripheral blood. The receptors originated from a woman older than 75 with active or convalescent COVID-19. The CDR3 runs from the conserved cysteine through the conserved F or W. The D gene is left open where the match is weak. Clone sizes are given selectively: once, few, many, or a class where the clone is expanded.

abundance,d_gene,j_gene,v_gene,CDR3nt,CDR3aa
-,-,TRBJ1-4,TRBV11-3,TGTGCCAGCAGCTCCCCGGGTAGCGGGGTTGAAAAACTGTTTTTT,CASSSPGSGVEKLFF
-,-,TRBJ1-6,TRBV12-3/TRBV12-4,TGTGCCAGCAGGCAAATCGGGGATTCACCCCTCCACTTT,CASRQIGDSPLHF
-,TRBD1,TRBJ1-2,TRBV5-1,TGCGCCAGCAGCCCCGCGCCGGGACAGGGTTTCGAGGGCTATGGCTACACCTTC,CASSPAPGQGFEGYGYTF
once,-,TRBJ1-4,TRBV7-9,TGTGCCAGCTTGAGGGCGGGAGGGAAGGATGAAAAACTGTTTTTT,CASLRAGGKDEKLFF
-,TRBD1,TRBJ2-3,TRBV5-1,TGCGCCAGCAGCCATGCGGGCCAGGGGGCAGATACGCAGTATTTT,CASSHAGQGADTQYF
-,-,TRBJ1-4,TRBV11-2,TGTGCCAGCAGCAGCGGGGGCGCGAATGAAAAACTGTTTTTT,CASSSGGANEKLFF
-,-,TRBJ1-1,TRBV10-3,TGTGCCATCAGTGACCCAGTCAGGGGTAGCACTGAAGCTTTCTTT,CAISDPVRGSTEAFF
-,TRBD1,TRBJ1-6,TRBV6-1,TGTGCCAGCAGTGAAGACAGGGGATATAATTCACCCCTCCACTTT,CASSEDRGYNSPLHF
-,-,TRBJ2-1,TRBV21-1,TGTGCCAGCAGCCGACGATCAAGACTAGCGGGGAAATCTTGCTCCTACAATGAGCAGTTCTTC,CASSRRSRLAGKSCSYNEQFF
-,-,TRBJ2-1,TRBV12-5,TGTGCTAGTGGTCTTGGATTTGGGGGGGCCCTGGGCAATGAGCAGTTCTTC,CASGLGFGGALGNEQFF
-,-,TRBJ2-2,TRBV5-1,TGCGCCAGCAGCCCGGTAGGAAGGGAGAGCACCGGGGAGCTGTTTTTT,CASSPVGRESTGELFF
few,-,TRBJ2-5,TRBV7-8,TGTGCCAGCAGGAGTGACAGGTTTCAAGAGACCCAGTACTTC,CASRSDRFQETQYF
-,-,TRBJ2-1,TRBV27,TGTGCCAGCAGTTACGAGCGGTTGTACAATGAGCAGTTCTTC,CASSYERLYNEQFF
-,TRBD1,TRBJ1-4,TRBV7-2,TGTGCCAGCAGCCTGGGACAGGGGGCAGGGAAACTGTTTTTT,CASSLGQGAGKLFF
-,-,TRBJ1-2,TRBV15,TGTGCCACCAGCAGTTTAGAAACCTCCAATCGTGGCTACACCTTC,CATSSLETSNRGYTF
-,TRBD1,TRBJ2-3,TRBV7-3,TGTGCCAGCAGCTTAATAGGACAGGACACAGATACGCAGTATTTT,CASSLIGQDTDTQYF
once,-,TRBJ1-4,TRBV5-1,TGCGCCAGCAGCACGGGCGACAGTAGATGGAATGAAAAACTGTTTTTT,CASSTGDSRWNEKLFF
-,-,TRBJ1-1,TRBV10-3,TGTGCCATCAGTGAGCAGGGCACTGAAGCTTTCTTT,CAISEQGTEAFF
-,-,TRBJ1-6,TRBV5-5,TGTGCCAGCAGCTCGCAGGTAGAGTCACCCCTCCACTTT,CASSSQVESPLHF
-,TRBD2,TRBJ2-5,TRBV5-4,TGTGCCAGCAGTTCTAGGACTAGAGAAGAGACCCAGTACTTC,CASSSRTREETQYF
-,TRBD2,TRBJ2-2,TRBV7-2,TGTGCCAGCAGCCCCGGACTAGCCATCACCGGGGAGCTGTTTTTT,CASSPGLAITGELFF
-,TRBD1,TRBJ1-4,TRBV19,TGTGCCAGTAGTATTCCGGGACAGGGGGATGAAAAACTGTTTTTT,CASSIPGQGDEKLFF
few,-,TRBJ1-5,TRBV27,TGTGCCAGCATGGGTTTCCCGACAGCTAACAATCAGCCCCAGCATTTT,CASMGFPTANNQPQHF
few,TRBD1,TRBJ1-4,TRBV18,TGTGCCAGCTCAACTAGGACAGGGGGCCATGAAAAACTGTTTTTT,CASSTRTGGHEKLFF
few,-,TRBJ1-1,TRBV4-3,TGCGCCAGCAGCCAGGGGGCTTCAAACACTGAAGCTTTCTTT,CASSQGASNTEAFF
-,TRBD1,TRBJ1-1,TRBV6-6,TGTGCCAGCAGTTTGGACAGGGACGGGACTGAAGCTTTCTTT,CASSLDRDGTEAFF
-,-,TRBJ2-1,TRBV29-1,TGCAGCGTTGATATCGCGGAGCAGTTCTTC,CSVDIAEQFF
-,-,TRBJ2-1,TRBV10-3,TGTGCCATCAGTGAGCCCAGAGGGCCGATGGGCAATGAGCAGTTCTTC,CAISEPRGPMGNEQFF
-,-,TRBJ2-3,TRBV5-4,TGTGCCAGCAGACCCGACCGTTCGGGAGATACGCAGTATTTT,CASRPDRSGDTQYF
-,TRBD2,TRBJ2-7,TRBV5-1,TGCGCCAGCAGCGCAACCGGGACTAGCAGAGACGAGCAGTACTTC,CASSATGTSRDEQYF
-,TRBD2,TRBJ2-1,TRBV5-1,TGCGCCAGCAGCTGGCAGCGGGGGGGCGGCGATGAGCAGTTCTTC,CASSWQRGGGDEQFF
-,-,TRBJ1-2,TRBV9,TGTGCCAGCAGCGTAGAGGGACAAATCTATGGCTACACCTTC,CASSVEGQIYGYTF
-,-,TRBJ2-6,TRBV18,TGTGCCAGCTCACCACTCATCTCTGGGGCCAACGTCCTGACTTTC,CASSPLISGANVLTF
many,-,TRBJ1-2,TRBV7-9,TGTGCCAGCAGCTTTGCAGGGTCCTATGGCTACACCTTC,CASSFAGSYGYTF
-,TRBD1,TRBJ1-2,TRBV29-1,TGCAGCGTTGAACTACGGGACAGGGAAGGTAATGGCTACACCTTC,CSVELRDREGNGYTF
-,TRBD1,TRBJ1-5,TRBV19,TGTGCCAGTAGTATAGGTAACGTAGGACAGGGTTTATACTCCGGCCAGCCCCAGCATTTT,CASSIGNVGQGLYSGQPQHF
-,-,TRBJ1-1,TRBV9,TGTGCCAGCAGCGTAACGGGTTTCCGTAGCACTGAAGCTTTCTTT,CASSVTGFRSTEAFF
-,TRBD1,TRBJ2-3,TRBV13,TGTGCCAGCAGCTTCGGGACAGGACCGTTCACAGATACGCAGTATTTT,CASSFGTGPFTDTQYF
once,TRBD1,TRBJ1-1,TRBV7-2,TGTGCCAGCAGCCGGACGGGGGACAGGGTTCGAGGGAACACTGAAGCTTTCTTT,CASSRTGDRVRGNTEAFF
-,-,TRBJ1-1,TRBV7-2,TGTGCCAGCAGCTTAACGAGGCGTACTGAAGCTTTCTTT,CASSLTRRTEAFF
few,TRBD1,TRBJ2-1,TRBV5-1,TGCGCCAGCAGCGCCGGGACAGGCCCTAACAATGAGCAGTTCTTC,CASSAGTGPNNEQFF
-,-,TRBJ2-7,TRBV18,TGTGCCAGCTCACCAGGGCCGGAATCCTACGAGCAGTACTTC,CASSPGPESYEQYF
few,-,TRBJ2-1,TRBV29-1,TGCAGCGTTGTCCCGGGAGTGGGTAATGAGCAGTTCTTC,CSVVPGVGNEQFF
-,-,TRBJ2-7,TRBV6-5,TGTGCCAGCAGCCCCGACAGGAGATCAGAGCAGTACTTC,CASSPDRRSEQYF
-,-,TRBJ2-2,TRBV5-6,TGTGCCAGCAGCTTGGTTCGGGGAACCGGGGAGCTGTTTTTT,CASSLVRGTGELFF
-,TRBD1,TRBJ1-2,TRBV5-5,TGTGCCAGCAGCTGGGCGACAGGGGAGGATGGCTACACCTTC,CASSWATGEDGYTF
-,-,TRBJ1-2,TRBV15,TGTGCCACCAGCAGAGACGGGGAGGGGCGACAACTTGGTTACGGCTACACCTTC,CATSRDGEGRQLGYGYTF
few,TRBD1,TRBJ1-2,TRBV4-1,TGCGCCAGCAGCCAAGGTCTGATCAGGGGGCCTAACTATGGCTACACCTTC,CASSQGLIRGPNYGYTF
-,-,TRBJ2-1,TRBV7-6,TGTGCCAGCAGCTTAGGACCGCAGGCCCCGAGCTCCTACAATGAGCAGTTCTTC,CASSLGPQAPSSYNEQFF
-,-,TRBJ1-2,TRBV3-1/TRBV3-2,TGTGCCAGCAGCCAAGATCTCCGGGGCTACACCTTC,CASSQDLRGYTF
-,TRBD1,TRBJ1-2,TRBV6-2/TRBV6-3,TGTGCCAGCAGCGCAGGGGGCGGCTATGGCTACACCTTC,CASSAGGGYGYTF
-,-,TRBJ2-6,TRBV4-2,TGTGCCAGCAGCCAAGGTAGGGGGGGAGGTGGGGCCAACGTCCTGACTTTC,CASSQGRGGGGANVLTF
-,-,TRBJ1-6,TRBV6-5,TGTGCCAGCATGAGGACAACCCCATTTGACTCACCCCTCCACTTT,CASMRTTPFDSPLHF
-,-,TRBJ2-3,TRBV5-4,TGTGCCAGCAGCCGTGATGGGGGAAGGGCCCAGGGGGATACGCAGTATTTT,CASSRDGGRAQGDTQYF
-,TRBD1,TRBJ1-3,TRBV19,TGTGCCAGTAACCCCCTGGGACAGAGCTCTGGAAACACCATATATTTT,CASNPLGQSSGNTIYF
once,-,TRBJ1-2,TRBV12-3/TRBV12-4,TGTGCCAGCAGTTTAGCAGGGGATTATGGCTACACCTTC,CASSLAGDYGYTF
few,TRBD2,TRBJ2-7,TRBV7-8,TGTGCCAGCAGCGGGCGGGGGTTGATTGGCGAGCAGTACTTC,CASSGRGLIGEQYF
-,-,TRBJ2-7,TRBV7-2,TGTGCCAGCAGCCGGCGGGACTTCTCCTACGAGCAGTACTTC,CASSRRDFSYEQYF
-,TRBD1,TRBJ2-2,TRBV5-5,TGTGCCAGCAGCCAGGGACAGGGATGGTCGAACACCGGGGAGCTGTTTTTT,CASSQGQGWSNTGELFF
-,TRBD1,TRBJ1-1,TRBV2,TGTGCCACTCACCTGGGACAGGTTAACACTGAAGCTTTCTTT,CATHLGQVNTEAFF